This T cell receptor beta chain was captured in a study of cytomegalovirus exposure and HLA in healthy donors. Trimming removed 5 bases from V and 2 bases from J, with 17 bases in between. The germline gives CDR1 SGHTA, CDR2 FQGNSA. This CDR3 comprises 16 residues. Libraries were prepared by immunoSEQ multiplex PCR; TCRdb keeps only in-frame clonotypes and omits some of them. The repertoire has over 150,000 clones, approximately 96% of them found once; the top ten carry 0.8% to 1%. The chain joins TRBV7-2 to TRBJ2-3; weak D call: TRBD2 (6 bases). This clonotype was obtained from a woman younger than 30 in good health and CMV-seronegative. The sequenced material came from PBMCs. In nucleotides, the CDR3 is TGTGCCAGCAGCGTGTCCCCGGGGGAAAACACAGATACGCAGTATTTT. It translates to CASSVSPGENTDTQYF.